The T cell receptor beta chain under discussion was sequenced for a study of cytomegalovirus exposure and HLA in healthy donors. Study-wide points: Near-uniform donor sequencing depth was presumed by presence/absence analyses. Cytomegalovirus-associated status was assigned to about 150 TCR beta chains.

This clone was seen only a few times. Antigen unknown. V dropped 4 bases and J dropped 8 bases, with 11 bases sitting between them. The CDR3 length is 13 residues. CDR1 is ENHRY, CDR2 SYGVKD, per germline. Primers included in the PCR were 60 Vbeta and 13 Jbeta primers. Using immunoSEQ multiplex PCR, the repertoire was profiled, and TCRdb retains in-frame clones only, with some absent. In the table there are roughly 80,000 clones, roughly 80% of which are singletons. The specimen was PBMCs. The TCR comes from a woman aged 45-65 years in good health and CMV-seropositive. V and J are TRBV10-3 and TRBJ1-4; the D is unclear. The CDR3 loop is CAISGGYGEKLFF. The CDR3 nucleotides are TGTGCCATCAGTGGAGGGTACGGCGAAAAACTGTTTTTT.